This entry lists 24 T cell receptor beta chains sequenced from one sample in a study of cytomegalovirus exposure and HLA in healthy donors. Primers included in the PCR were 60 Vbeta and 13 Jbeta primers. Produced via immunoSEQ multiplex PCR; TCRdb's table is partial and in-frame only. The data show approximately 150,000 clones, with about 80% seen just once and about 5% held by the top ten. Sequencing used PBMCs. The receptors derive from a middle-aged man in good health and CMV-seronegative.

CDR3 protein: CASSLADTSYEQYF. The CDR3, as DNA: TGTGCCAGCAGCTTAGCGGACACCTCCTACGAGCAGTACTTC. The chain joins TRBV7-2 to TRBJ2-7; D may be TRBD1 (5 bases). V lost 0 bases, J lost 0 bases, and 6 bases lay in between. This CDR3 contains 14 residues. Germline V gene lookup returns CDR1 SGHTA and CDR2 FQGNSA.

CDR3 in DNA: TGTGCCAGCAGTTCAACAGGGTACAACGAGCAGTACTTC. The encoded protein is CASSSTGYNEQYF. The chain combines TRBV27 with TRBJ2-7; a possible D gene is TRBD1 (6 bases). The germline V and J ends were trimmed by 4 bases and 5 bases, with 12 bases remaining between them. This CDR3 is built from 13 residues. Looked up from germline, CDR1 is MNHEY and CDR2 is SMNVEV (reference sequence).

The chain links TRBV29-1 to TRBJ1-5; unclear D gene. Trimming removed 3 bases from V and 3 bases from J, with 9 bases in between. The CDR3 has 13 residues. From germline, CDR1 is SQVTM and CDR2 ANQGSEA. For the CDR3, the DNA is TGCAGCGTTGAGTGGGCCTCCAATCAGCCCCAGCATTTT. Protein sequence: CSVEWASNQPQHF.

V gene TRBV5-1 combines with J gene TRBJ1-3, with a tentative D call TRBD1 (6 bases). Germline CDR1 SGHRS, CDR2 YFSETQ. V shed 4 bases and J shed 3 bases, with 17 bases lying between them. CDR3 size: 16 residues. The CDR3 DNA sequence: TGCGCCAGCAGCCCATCAACAGGGAGTGGTGGAAACACCATATATTTT. It yields the protein CASSPSTGSGGNTIYF.

The chain combines TRBV6-5 with TRBJ1-2, with D tentatively TRBD1 (6 bases). CDR3 length equals 12 residues. Germline V lookup: CDR1 MNHEY, CDR2 SVGAGI. V gave up 5 bases and J gave up 5 bases, with 9 bases separating them. The CDR3 nucleotides read TGTGCCAGCAGTAAGCAGGGGTATGGCTACACCTTC. Translation gives CASSKQGYGYTF.

This chain joins TRBV6-1 and TRBJ2-3; the D gene is possibly TRBD2 (6 bases). CDR1 and CDR2 (germline): MNHNS, SASEGT. CDR3 length equals 12 residues. Trimming took off 5 bases at V and 6 bases at J, with 9 bases between the two ends. CDR3 amino acids: CASSIRGDTQYF. DNA for the CDR3: TGTGCCAGCAGTATCCGGGGGGATACGCAGTATTTT.

V is TRBV28 and J is TRBJ1-4; tentative D call: TRBD1 (6 bases). Germline assignment: CDR1 MDHEN and CDR2 SYDVKM. With 5 bases removed from V and 0 bases from J, the gap between germline ends came to 13 bases. The CDR3 is 16 residues long. The CDR3 coding sequence is TGTGCCAGCAGTCCACGGGAGGGGGCAACTAATGAAAAACTGTTTTTT. This gives the protein CASSPREGATNEKLFF.

The chain recombines TRBV5-1 with TRBJ2-7, with D unresolved. Germline V lookup: CDR1 SGHRS, CDR2 YFSETQ. V was shortened by 1 base and J by 2 bases, with 10 bases between the two germline ends. CDR3 size: 14 residues. This CDR3 reads CASSLRTGPYEQYF. The CDR3 region has the DNA TGCGCCAGCAGCTTGAGAACGGGTCCCTACGAGCAGTACTTC.

The chain combines TRBV7-6 with TRBJ2-2, with D maybe TRBD1 (5 bases). Germline V gives CDR1 SGHVS, CDR2 FNYEAQ. With 1 base removed from V and 3 bases from J, the gap between germline ends came to 12 bases. The CDR3 has 16 amino acids. The CDR3 DNA reads TGTGCCAGCAGCTTAGGGGGCTCCCTTTACACCGGGGAGCTGTTTTTT. Encoded protein: CASSLGGSLYTGELFF. The full variable domain, in which reference TRBV7-6 and TRBJ2-2 provide the parts outside the CDR3, is GAGVSQSPRYKVTKRGQDVALRCDPISGHVSLYWYRQALGQGPEFLTYFNYEAQQDKSGLPNDRFSAERPEGSISTLTIQRTEQRDSAMYRCASSLGGSLYTGELFFGEGSRLTVL.

The rearrangement joins TRBV7-3 to TRBJ1-3; D not resolved. The CDR3 spans 17 residues. CDR1 SGHTA and CDR2 FQGTGA come from the germline V gene. V shed 0 bases and J shed 2 bases, with 14 bases lying between them. For the CDR3, the DNA is TGTGCCAGCAGCTTAACGGCCGGAGGGTCCCCTGGAAACACCATATATTTT. It codes for CASSLTAGGSPGNTIYF.

This clone was counted once. The J gene is TRBJ1-1, the V gene TRBV9; D gene unclear. This CDR3 spans 13 amino acids. CDR1 and CDR2 (germline): SGDLS, YYNGEE. The germline V and J ends were trimmed by 4 bases and 0 bases, with 7 bases remaining between them. Here the CDR3 reads CASSPGMNTEAFF. CDR3 nucleotide sequence: TGTGCCAGCAGCCCGGGAATGAACACTGAAGCTTTCTTT.

CDR3 coding DNA: TGTGCCACCGGGACAGCCTTAAATCAGCCCCAGCATTTT. It translates to CATGTALNQPQHF. V is TRBV28 and J is TRBJ1-5, with 7 bases that match TRBD1. Germline trimming cut 10 bases from V and 4 bases from J; bases unmatched to any gene: 7. Germline CDR1 MDHEN, CDR2 SYDVKM. The CDR3 sequence is 13 residues long.

The chain employs TRBV15 and TRBJ1-1; possible D gene TRBD1, 5 bases. The CDR3 consists of 13 residues. The germline V gene encodes CDR1 LNHNV and CDR2 YYDKDF (reference sequence). V was pared by 4 bases and J by 1 base, with 7 bases between. Written as DNA, the CDR3 is TGTGCCACCAGCATTGACAGGAACACTGAAGCTTTCTTT. Its protein product is CATSIDRNTEAFF.

The V and J genes are TRBV6-5 and TRBJ1-1; 7 bases are a match to TRBD1. Per the germline V gene, CDR1 is MNHEY and CDR2 is SVGAGI. V trimming: 0 bases; J trimming: 5 bases; junction bases outside the gene matches: 6. The CDR3 is 15 amino acids. CDR3 protein: CASSYSLDRLTEAFF. As DNA, the CDR3 is TGTGCCAGCAGTTACTCCTTGGACAGGTTAACTGAAGCTTTCTTT.

The V call is TRBV7-3, the J call TRBJ1-4; tentatively, D is TRBD1 (5 bases). Germline CDR1 reads SGHTA; CDR2 reads FQGTGA. The CDR3 is 12 amino acids. Trimming left V 8 bases short and J 2 bases short, with 6 bases between. The CDR3 DNA follows: TGTGCCAGCGGGGGGACTAATGAAAAACTGTTTTTT. Protein product: CASGGTNEKLFF.

This chain uses TRBV19 with TRBJ1-4, with D perhaps TRBD1 (5 bases). This CDR3 is 16 amino acids long. V shed 6 bases and J shed 4 bases, with 18 bases lying between them. Germline values: CDR1 LNHDA, CDR2 SQIVND (reference sequence). The CDR3 is CASRPTAAGINEKLFF. The CDR3 DNA follows: TGTGCCAGTAGGCCGACGGCCGCAGGGATTAATGAAAAACTGTTTTTT.

The CDR3 DNA is TGTGCCAGCAGTGAGACCCCGGGGGACGGACTAGCGGTCTCCTACGAGCAGTACTTC. Its translation is CASSETPGDGLAVSYEQYF. V usage is TRBV2 and J usage is TRBJ2-7; 10 positions match TRBD2. The CDR3 is made up of 19 amino acids. In germline, CDR1 is SNHLY, CDR2 FYNNEI. The ends lost 3 bases at V and 0 bases at J; junction bases unmatched: 14. The full variable domain, completed using reference TRBV2 and TRBJ2-7, is EPEVTQTPSHQVTQMGQEVILRCVPISNHLYFYWYRQILGQKVEFLVSFYNNEISEKSEIFDDQFSVERPDGSNFTLKIRSTKLEDSAMYFCASSETPGDGLAVSYEQYFGPGTRLTVT.

The CDR3 protein is CASSSPGLGANEQFF. The CDR3 DNA is TGTGCCAGCAGTTCCCCGGGACTAGGGGCCAATGAGCAGTTCTTC. This chain joins TRBV11-3 and TRBJ2-1; TRBD2 matches at 8 bases. CDR3 size: 15 residues. J was trimmed by 6 bases and V by 6 bases; bases with no gene match: 10. CDR1 SGHNT and CDR2 YENEEA come from the germline V gene.

This clone was detected once. The CDR3 here is CASSFVTGFSDEQYF. In DNA form, the CDR3 reads TGCGCCAGCAGCTTCGTTACAGGGTTTAGCGACGAGCAGTACTTC. The rearrangement joins TRBV5-1 to TRBJ2-5, with D possibly being TRBD1 (6 bases). The DNA end lines up better with TRBJ2-7; the J call may be wrong. Germline V gene lookup returns CDR1 SGHRS and CDR2 YFSETQ. There are 15 residues in the CDR3.

This chain joins TRBV6-5 and TRBJ1-4, with D unresolved. The germline V gene encodes CDR1 MNHEY and CDR2 SVGAGI. The CDR3 length is 11 residues. The V gene lost 8 bases and the J gene lost 8 bases, with 9 bases spanning the gap. The CDR3: CASGKLEKLFF. The CDR3 DNA reads as TGTGCCAGCGGAAAACTAGAAAAACTGTTTTTT.

The chain is built from TRBV7-9 and TRBJ2-7, with D possibly being TRBD1 (5 bases). Germline values: CDR1 SEHNR, CDR2 FQNEAQ (reference sequence). The CDR3 spans 14 residues. V lost 2 bases, J lost 0 bases, and 8 bases lay in between. The CDR3 DNA reads TGTGCCAGCAGCTTAAGTGACAGCTCCTACGAGCAGTACTTC. As protein: CASSLSDSSYEQYF.

The V gene is TRBV6-4, the J gene TRBJ1-4; 10 positions match TRBD1. The ends lost 5 bases at V and 5 bases at J; junction bases unmatched: 5. This CDR3 contains 15 residues. CDR1 is MRHNA, CDR2 SNTAGT, per germline. The CDR3 loop reads CASSQDRGPNEKLFF. The CDR3 DNA reads as TGTGCCAGCAGTCAAGACAGGGGGCCGAATGAAAAACTGTTTTTT.

The gene calls are TRBV6-4 and TRBJ2-2, with D unresolved. The CDR3 has 14 amino acids. V lost 4 bases and J 3 bases, leaving 9 bases between the germline ends. Looked up from germline, CDR1 is MRHNA and CDR2 is SNTAGT. CDR3: CASSGLGDTGELFF. CDR3 coding DNA: TGTGCCAGCAGTGGGCTAGGCGACACCGGGGAGCTGTTTTTT.

The gene calls are TRBV9 and TRBJ1-1; TRBD1 might be the D (5 bases). The V end was cut by 4 bases, the J end by 5 bases, with 18 bases between. CDR1 and CDR2 from the germline V gene are SGDLS and YYNGEE. The CDR3 runs 15 residues. The CDR3 loop reads CASSSSGGIGTEAFF. As DNA, the CDR3 is TGTGCCAGCAGCTCTTCCGGGGGTATTGGAACTGAAGCTTTCTTT.